One and the same sample provided the 31 T cell receptor beta chains below, sequenced in a study of early T cells in non-severe SARS-CoV-2 infection. Each CDR3 protein is one row after TCRdb ran MiXCR on the 5' RACE reads. The repertoire includes about 60,000 distinct CDR3 sequences, more than 8.5% of them detected once, and 17% sits in the top ten. Sequenced material: whole blood. The source of these receptors is an adult who was a healthcare worker with PCR-confirmed SARS-CoV-2 infection or an uninfected control (not recorded which).

At least ten counts were recorded for this clonotype. The chain links TRBV5-1 to TRBJ1-1; 8 bases agree with TRBD1. The CDR3 runs to 14 residues. The ends lost 1 base at V and 4 bases at J; junction bases unmatched: 3. Looked up from germline, CDR1 is SGHRS and CDR2 is YFSETQ. In nucleotides, the CDR3 is TGCGCCAGCAGCTTGAAAGGACAGGGCACTGAAGCTTTCTTT. Residues: CASSLKGQGTEAFF.

The rearrangement uses TRBV7-8 and TRBJ1-6; D remains ambiguous. V lost 5 bases, J lost 0 bases, and 11 bases lay in between. Germline assignment: CDR1 SGHVS and CDR2 FQNEAQ. CDR3 size: 16 residues. The CDR3 DNA is TGTGCCAGCAGCCAATTTGGACGCTCCTATAATTCACCCCTCCACTTT. This codes for CASSQFGRSYNSPLHF.

The chain recombines TRBV5-1 with TRBJ2-1; D perhaps matches TRBD1 (9 bases). V dropped 4 bases and J dropped 6 bases, with 20 bases sitting between them. The germline gives CDR1 SGHRS, CDR2 YFSETQ. The CDR3 covers 16 residues. In DNA, the CDR3 is TGCGCCAGCAGCCCGAGCGGGGGACAGGGTTTCAATGAGCAGTTCTTC. Residues: CASSPSGGQGFNEQFF.

This clonotype has a count of ten or more. This sequence joins TRBV4-2 and TRBJ2-7; TRBD2 agrees at 8 bases. This CDR3 comprises 15 residues. Trimming cost V 1 base and J 4 bases; bases outside gene matches: 6. Germline V gives CDR1 LGHNA, CDR2 YNFKEQ. The CDR3 region is CASSQVAGSRYEQYF. The DNA for the CDR3 is TGTGCCAGCAGCCAAGTAGCGGGATCTAGATACGAGCAGTACTTC.

This clonotype was picked up many times. CDR3 loop: CASSFRQGAGEQFF. The CDR3 DNA is TGTGCCAGCAGTTTCCGACAGGGGGCTGGAGAGCAGTTCTTC. The chain carries TRBV12-3 or TRBV12-4 and TRBJ2-1, with 10 bases lining up with TRBD1. With 3 bases clipped from V and 10 bases from J, the junction kept 6 bases outside the gene matches. This CDR3 contains 14 residues.

This clonotype has at least ten counts. V and J are TRBV19 and TRBJ2-1; TRBD2 matches at 10 bases. V lost 7 bases and J lost 6; bases outside the gene matches: 6. The germline gives CDR1 LNHDA, CDR2 SQIVND (reference sequence). The CDR3 runs to 14 residues. Written as DNA, the CDR3 is TGTGCCAGTAATACGGGACTAGCGACCAATGAGCAGTTCTTC. Residues: CASNTGLATNEQFF.

Many counts were recorded for this clonotype. The J gene is TRBJ1-1, the V gene TRBV5-1; 9 positions agree with TRBD1. Trimming at V came to 4 bases and at J to 5 bases, leaving 6 bases not matched to a gene. In germline, CDR1 is SGHRS, CDR2 YFSETQ. This CDR3 is 14 amino acids long. The DNA for the CDR3 is TGCGCCAGCAGCGCCGGACAGGGGCGAACTGAAGCTTTCTTT. It encodes CASSAGQGRTEAFF.

This clonotype was observed many times. The rearrangement joins TRBV4-3 to TRBJ1-2; 9 nucleotides line up with TRBD1. V was pared by 4 bases and J by 7 bases, with 4 bases of the junction left unmatched. Germline V gene sequence: CDR1 LGHNA, CDR2 YSLEER. This CDR3 contains 13 residues. In nucleotides, the CDR3 is TGCGCCAGCAGCCGGGGACAGGGCAGTGGCTACACCTTC. This sequence encodes CASSRGQGSGYTF.

This clonotype has just a few counts. The V gene is TRBV28, the J gene TRBJ2-7, with a weak D call TRBD1 (5 bases). Germline CDR1 MDHEN, CDR2 SYDVKM. CDR3 length equals 14 residues. Between the trimmed V and J ends, which lost 1 base and 5 bases, there was a span of 12 bases. CDR3 DNA: TGTGCCAGCAGTTTATTTACGCAGGGAAACGAGCAGTACTTC. Protein: CASSLFTQGNEQYF.

This clonotype was detected many times. The chain recombines TRBV28 with TRBJ2-4; 10 nucleotides align to TRBD2. CDR3 length: 16 residues. Germline CDR1 and CDR2: MDHEN and SYDVKM. The J segment lost 2 bases and the V segment lost 5 bases, leaving 6 bases of the junction unmatched. CDR3 sequence (DNA): TGTGCCAGCAGTCCAAGCGGGAGGGGGTCCAAAAACATTCAGTACTTC. Translating it yields CASSPSGRGSKNIQYF. Combining the CDR3 with reference TRBV28 and TRBJ2-4 gives the whole variable domain DVKVTQSSRYLVKRTGEKVFLECVQDMDHENMFWYRQDPGLGLRLIYFSYDVKMKEKGDIPEGYSVSREKKERFSLILESASTNQTSMYLCASSPSGRGSKNIQYFGAGTRLSVL.

This clonotype was observed a few times. The chain combines TRBV6-2 or TRBV6-3 with TRBJ2-5; the D is unclear. Germline loops: CDR1 MNHEY, CDR2 SVGEGT. CDR3 length: 12 residues. The V end was cut by 5 bases, the J end by 6 bases, with 10 bases between. CDR3 region: CASSSSRKTQYF. The DNA of the CDR3 is TGTGCCAGCAGTAGCAGCCGAAAGACCCAGTACTTC.

This clonotype showed up just a few times. The V call is TRBV12-3 or TRBV12-4, the J call TRBJ2-3; D unclear. The CDR3 consists of 14 residues. V shed 8 bases and J shed 2 bases, with 14 bases lying between them. CDR3 in DNA: TGTGCCAGCGGCCTTAATGCAGCCACAGATACGCAGTATTTT. This codes for CASGLNAATDTQYF.

The chain has TRBV25-1 and TRBJ2-1; a weak D match, TRBD1 (6 bases). Germline assignment: CDR1 MGHDK and CDR2 SYGVNS. The CDR3 length is 16 residues. Trimming pared 0 bases from V and 6 bases from J, leaving 15 bases between. The CDR3 nucleotides read TGTGCCAGCAGTGAATATAGTACAGGGATTTCCAATGAGCAGTTCTTC. It is translated as CASSEYSTGISNEQFF.

The chain links TRBV5-1 to TRBJ2-7; the match to TRBD1 covers 9 bases. After removal of 4 bases from V and 2 bases from J, the junction contained 4 bases not matched to a gene. This CDR3 has 14 residues. CDR1 is SGHRS, CDR2 YFSETQ, per germline. The CDR3 sequence is CASSRRDRAYEQYF. The CDR3 coding sequence is TGCGCCAGCAGCAGACGGGACAGGGCCTACGAGCAGTACTTC.

The J gene is TRBJ2-7, the V gene TRBV6-5; the D gene is possibly TRBD1 (5 bases). Between the trimmed V and J ends, which lost 6 bases and 6 bases, there was a span of 12 bases. The CDR3 loop spans 12 amino acids. Looked up from germline, CDR1 is MNHEY and CDR2 is SVGAGI. The DNA for the CDR3 is TGTGCCAGCAGCAACAGGTGGCCCGAGCAGTACTTC. Its protein is CASSNRWPEQYF.

V is TRBV28 and J is TRBJ1-1; perhaps TRBD1 as D (6 bases). This CDR3 is 13 amino acids long. In germline, CDR1 is MDHEN, CDR2 SYDVKM. V was clipped by 6 bases and J by 3 bases, with 11 bases between them. The CDR3 loop reads CASRPPGDTEAFF. CDR3 coding DNA: TGTGCCAGCAGGCCACCAGGGGACACTGAAGCTTTCTTT.

This sequence joins TRBV30 and TRBJ2-1; a weak D match, TRBD2 (5 bases). This CDR3 comprises 11 residues. CDR1 is GTSNPN, CDR2 SVGIG, per germline (reference sequence). The V end was cut by 4 bases, the J end by 11 bases, with 12 bases between. CDR3 DNA sequence: TGTGCCTGGATCGGGGTTGTGAAGCAGTTCTTC. Its translation: CAWIGVVKQFF.

This clonotype was picked up many times. Germline and junction disagree at one end, which may indicate a read error. V is TRBV19 and J is TRBJ1-1; no reliable D call. The CDR3 runs to 14 residues. The germline V gene encodes CDR1 LNHDA and CDR2 SQIVND (reference sequence). The CDR3 spells CASSAILPSPEAFF. The CDR3 nucleotides read TGTGCCAGTAGCGCCATCCTCCCCAGCCCTGAAGCCTTTTTT.

This clonotype was picked up a small number of times. For the CDR3, the DNA is TGTGCCAGCAGCTTAGGACTAGAAGAAACCGGGGAGCTGTTTTTT. Protein sequence: CASSLGLEETGELFF. The chain combines TRBV11-1 with TRBJ2-2, with D possibly being TRBD2 (6 bases). Germline assignment: CDR1 SGHAT and CDR2 FQDESV (reference sequence). V shed 1 base and J shed 5 bases, with 11 bases lying between them. The CDR3 sequence is 15 residues long. Filled out from reference TRBV11-1 and TRBJ2-2, the complete variable domain reads EAEVAQSPRYKITEKSQAVAFWCDPISGHATLYWYRQILGQGPELLVQFQDESVVDDSQLPKDRFSAERLKGVDSTLKIQPAELGDSAMYLCASSLGLEETGELFFGEGSRLTVL.

In this sample, this clonotype turned up a few times. The rearrangement joins TRBV29-1 to TRBJ2-7, with TRBD2 identical over 8 bases. The V gene end was trimmed by 7 bases and the J gene end by 7 bases; junction bases not matched to a gene: 15. Per the germline V gene, CDR1 is SQVTM and CDR2 is ANQGSEA. The CDR3 consists of 14 residues. CDR3 region: CSARISAGAREQYF. CDR3 nucleotide sequence: TGCAGCGCCCGTATATCAGCGGGAGCGAGGGAGCAGTACTTC.

This clonotype was observed many times. The chain recombines TRBV3-1 with TRBJ1-5; D gene unclear. This CDR3 is built from 15 residues. From germline, CDR1 is LGHDT and CDR2 YNNKEL (reference sequence). V was trimmed by 2 bases and J by 1 base, leaving 9 bases between them. The CDR3 region has the DNA TGTGCCAGCAGCCAATTTGCCATAAGCAATCAGCCCCAGCATTTT. Its translation is CASSQFAISNQPQHF.

This clonotype was counted ten times or more. V usage is TRBV6-5 and J usage is TRBJ1-6; 7 bases are a match to TRBD1. Germline V gene lookup returns CDR1 MNHEY and CDR2 SVGAGI. CDR3 length: 13 amino acids. V lost 7 bases to trimming and J lost 7 bases; unmatched junction nucleotides: 4. CDR3 in amino acids: CASNRDRNSPLHF. The CDR3 coding sequence is TGTGCCAGCAACCGGGACAGAAATTCACCCCTCCACTTT.

This clonotype was detected many times. J is TRBJ2-7 and V is TRBV19; TRBD1 matches at 9 bases. Germline V lookup: CDR1 LNHDA, CDR2 SQIVND (reference sequence). The CDR3 sequence is 16 residues long. Trimming cost V 5 bases and J 4 bases; bases outside gene matches: 12. The CDR3 sequence: CASSHREWTGDYEQYF. The CDR3 DNA follows: TGTGCCAGTAGTCACCGGGAGTGGACAGGGGATTACGAGCAGTACTTC. The whole variable domain, filled in from reference TRBV19 and TRBJ2-7, reads DGGITQSPKYLFRKEGQNVTLSCEQNLNHDAMYWYRQDPGQGLRLIYYSQIVNDFQKGDIAEGYSVSREKKESFPLTVTSAQKNPTAFYLCASSHREWTGDYEQYFGPGTRLTVT.

This clonotype has more than one count but fewer than ten. The rearrangement joins TRBV11-2 to TRBJ1-6; D is undetermined. Trimming pared 4 bases from V and 7 bases from J, leaving 11 bases between. This CDR3 spans 14 amino acids. Germline V gives CDR1 SGHAT, CDR2 FQNNGV. The CDR3 region is CASSSIAPNSPLHF. The CDR3 nucleotides read TGTGCCAGCAGCTCAATTGCCCCCAATTCACCCCTCCACTTT. The whole variable domain, filled in from reference TRBV11-2 and TRBJ1-6, reads EAGVAQSPRYKIIEKRQSVAFWCNPISGHATLYWYQQILGQGPKLLIQFQNNGVVDDSQLPKDRFSAERLKGVDSTLKIQPAKLEDSAVYLCASSSIAPNSPLHFGNGTRLTVT.

This clonotype was seen only a few times. The chain links TRBV25-1 to TRBJ1-6; no clear D gene. V shed 5 bases and J shed 0 bases, with 11 bases lying between them. The CDR3 is 16 residues long. CDR1 is MGHDK, CDR2 SYGVNS, per germline. CDR3 residues: CASSWKESSYNSPLHF. The CDR3, as DNA: TGTGCCAGCAGTTGGAAGGAGAGCTCCTATAATTCACCCCTCCACTTT.

There are a few counts of this clonotype. The chain is built from TRBV12-3 or TRBV12-4 and TRBJ2-1; possibly TRBD2 for D (5 bases). Trimming pared 7 bases from V and 10 bases from J, leaving 8 bases between. This CDR3 contains 10 residues. In nucleotides, the CDR3 is TGTGCCAGCAAAGGCGGGGAGCAGTTCTTC. The encoded protein is CASKGGEQFF.

In this sample, this clonotype turned up many times. The gene calls are TRBV12-3 or TRBV12-4 and TRBJ2-2, with D unresolved. V lost 5 bases to trimming and J lost 3 bases, with 4 bases between them. The CDR3 consists of 12 residues. The CDR3 region has the DNA TGTGCCAGCAGTAGTTACACCGGGGAGCTGTTTTTT. It yields the protein CASSSYTGELFF.

The CDR3 DNA sequence: TGTGCCAGCAGCTTAGGCAGGACTCACTATGGCTACACCTTC. Residues: CASSLGRTHYGYTF. The V gene is TRBV11-2, the J gene TRBJ1-2; D remains unclear. Germline V CDR1 and CDR2: SGHAT, FQNNGV. V was clipped by 1 base and J by 3 bases, with 9 bases between them. This CDR3 region has 14 residues.

V and J are TRBV7-9 and TRBJ1-3; D is perhaps TRBD1 (6 bases). V was trimmed by 5 bases and J by 2 bases, leaving 10 bases between them. CDR3 size: 14 residues. Germline V gene lookup returns CDR1 SEHNR and CDR2 FQNEAQ (reference sequence). This chain's CDR3 is CASSLDSPGNTIYF. In DNA, the CDR3 is TGTGCCAGCAGCCTGGACAGCCCTGGAAACACCATATATTTT.

This clonotype has a count of ten or more. The chain recombines TRBV19 with TRBJ1-1; D is unresolved. In germline, CDR1 is LNHDA, CDR2 SQIVND (reference sequence). The CDR3 runs 13 residues. V was cut by 5 bases and J by 6 bases, with 13 bases left in between. The CDR3 reads CASSGLRAAEAFF. DNA for the CDR3: TGTGCCAGTAGTGGACTCCGCGCGGCTGAAGCTTTCTTT.

The V call is TRBV7-9, the J call TRBJ1-5; 8 bases match TRBD1. Germline V gene sequence: CDR1 SEHNR, CDR2 FQNEAQ (reference sequence). J gave up 3 bases and V 5 bases, and 3 bases lay outside the gene matches. The CDR3 length is 14 residues. The CDR3 loop reads CASSQTGDNQPQHF. CDR3 in DNA: TGTGCCAGCAGCCAGACAGGGGACAATCAGCCCCAGCATTTT.